This TCR beta chain was captured by sequencing in a study of T cells in Graves' hyperthyroidism and ophthalmopathy. Study-level findings and limits: In the blood, most expanded thyroid clonotypes above 0.001 appeared as well. Ophthalmopathy was told apart from stable hyperthyroidism by a 13 V-J model.

This clonotype occurred many times. The antigen is not known. The CDR3 spans 14 residues. Germline V gives CDR1 SQVTM, CDR2 ANQGSEA. Trimming took 7 bases from V and 2 from J, leaving 14 bases between them. TCR beta CDR3 regions were amplified from RNA. In the first-round RT-PCR of the TCR CDR3, the HTBI primer set was used. TCRdb reprocessed the multiplex PCR reads with MiXCR, giving one entry per CDR3 protein. The data contain approximately 870,000 distinct CDR3 sequences, roughly 40% of them seen just once; the ten biggest clones take up roughly 8.3%. Graves' hyperthyroidism was deemed stable given no ophthalmopathy progression within 18 months. Patients aged 18 to 65 had newly diagnosed hyperthyroidism of under 2 months' duration.

The gene calls are TRBV29-1 and TRBJ2-2; weak D call: TRBD2 (6 bases). The TCR sequence derives from a man aged 18-30 years with Graves' hyperthyroidism. Sample: blood. CDR3 amino acids: CSARDFLNTGELFF. The DNA for the CDR3 is TGCAGCGCGCGGGACTTCTTAAACACCGGGGAGCTGTTTTTT.